This paragraph reports one TCR beta chain. Its cognate antigen is unknown. The record originates from a study of T cell responses to AZD1222 COVID-19 vaccine. Whole-study results and caveats: Nearly half of unique spike-specific TCRs reportedly avoided B.1.351 and B.1.1.7 mutated regions. Seropositive status at baseline applied to only 5 or 6 AZD1222 recipients. A mostly white British donor set with more females was recruited, and clonal diversity was possibly underestimated. Once two AZD1222 doses were given, Spike-specific TCR breadth and depth went up.

Generated by immunoSEQ multiplex PCR, the TCRdb table keeps only in-frame clones and is missing some. The profile shows 200,000 to 250,000 clones, 94% of them singletons. Germline V gene lookup returns CDR1 MNHEY and CDR2 SMNVEV (reference sequence). The CDR3 covers 14 residues. Trimming removed 2 bases at V and 7 bases at J, with 15 bases between. The sequence was collected from an adult who received the MenACWY meningococcal vaccine as a control. The gene calls are TRBV27 and TRBJ2-7; D is possibly TRBD1 or TRBD2 (5 bases each). This specimen consisted of peripheral blood, obtained 28 days after the second dose of the MenACWY control vaccine. The CDR3 sequence: CASSLRGRLQEQYF. CDR3 nucleotide sequence: TGTGCCAGCAGTTTACGGGGACGGCTACAGGAGCAGTACTTC.